Each of the 10 T cell receptor beta chains below was sequenced from the same sample in a study of T cell responses to AZD1222 COVID-19 vaccine. Profiled with immunoSEQ multiplex PCR; TCRdb holds only in-frame clones, not every one. The sample lists around 100,000 clones; about nine tenths were seen once. Sequenced material: peripheral blood, taken on day 0 of AZD1222 vaccination. The origin of the receptors is an adult in good health.

The chain recombines TRBV7-6 with TRBJ2-2, with TRBD1 matching 7 bases. The germline gives CDR1 SGHVS, CDR2 FNYEAQ. CDR3 size: 16 residues. Trimming took 5 bases from V and 1 from J; bases not matched to a gene: 7. The CDR3 sequence: CASSLTGTENTGELFF. The CDR3 DNA sequence: TGTGCCAGCAGCCTCACCGGGACAGAGAACACCGGGGAGCTGTTTTTT.

This chain links TRBV28 with TRBJ2-1; the D gene could be TRBD1 or TRBD2 (5 bases each). CDR1 is MDHEN, CDR2 SYDVKM, per germline. This CDR3 contains 17 residues. V was shortened by 6 bases and J by 7 bases, with 25 bases between the two germline ends. The CDR3 protein is CASSHTPRGYTENEQFF. CDR3 nucleotides: TGTGCCAGCAGCCACACCCCTCGGGGCTACACGGAGAATGAGCAGTTCTTC.

The rearrangement joins TRBV7-9 to TRBJ2-7, with D possibly matching TRBD2 (5 bases). Germline-derived CDR1 and CDR2 are SEHNR and FQNEAQ (reference sequence). The CDR3 runs 14 residues. V shed 3 bases and J shed 0 bases, with 9 bases lying between them. The CDR3 protein is CASSFQRSSYEQYF. In nucleotides, the CDR3 is TGTGCCAGCAGCTTCCAGCGGTCCTCCTACGAGCAGTACTTC.

The rearrangement links TRBV5-1 to TRBJ2-5; D is possibly TRBD1 (6 bases). Germline loops: CDR1 SGHRS, CDR2 YFSETQ. V gave up 2 bases and J gave up 3 bases, with 14 bases separating them. This CDR3 region has 15 residues. CDR3 protein: CASSLHGTTKETQYF. In DNA, the CDR3 is TGCGCCAGCAGCTTACACGGGACAACGAAAGAGACCCAGTACTTC.

The rearrangement joins TRBV6-6 to TRBJ1-1; TRBD1 matches at 7 bases. The CDR3 contains 13 residues. Germline V gene lookup returns CDR1 MNHNY and CDR2 SVGAGI (reference sequence). J gave up 7 bases and V 1 base, and 3 bases lay outside the gene matches. CDR3 region: CASSYYRGSEAFF. The CDR3 nucleotides read TGTGCCAGCAGTTACTACAGGGGAAGTGAAGCTTTCTTT.

The J gene is TRBJ2-7, the V gene TRBV20-1, with D tentatively TRBD1 (5 bases). In germline, CDR1 is DFQATT, CDR2 SNEGSKA (reference sequence). The ends were cut back, 1 base at V and 6 bases at J, with 7 bases in the middle. The length of the CDR3 is 11 residues. CDR3 in DNA: TGCAGTGCTAGAGCAGGGTCCGAGCAGTACTTC. Translation gives CSARAGSEQYF.

In this sample, this clone turned up once. The rearrangement uses TRBV18 and TRBJ1-5, with TRBD1 identical over 7 bases. The CDR3 contains 18 residues. Germline V CDR1 and CDR2: KGHSH, LQKENI. Unmatched junction bases numbered 12, after V lost 1 base and J lost 3 bases. Here the CDR3 reads CASSPRQGVSPHNQPQHF. The CDR3 DNA reads as TGTGCCAGCTCACCACGTCAGGGGGTAAGCCCACACAATCAGCCCCAGCATTTT. The full variable domain, with the rest looked up from reference TRBV18 and TRBJ1-5, is NAGVMQNPRHLVRRRGQEARLRCSPMKGHSHVYWYRQLPEEGLKFMVYLQKENIIDESGMPKERFSAEFPKEGPSILRIQQVVRGDSAAYFCASSPRQGVSPHNQPQHFGDGTRLSIL.

The V gene is TRBV18, the J gene TRBJ1-1; 9 bases align to TRBD1. This CDR3 is built from 13 residues. Trimming took 5 bases from V and 5 from J; bases not matched to a gene: 3. CDR1 KGHSH and CDR2 LQKENI come from the germline V gene. The CDR3 region has the DNA TGTGCCAGCTCATCCGGGACAGGGACTGAAGCTTTCTTT. Residues: CASSSGTGTEAFF.

Points on this clone: This sample also contains other DNA sequences that code for the same CDR3. The rearrangement joins TRBV19 to TRBJ1-1, with 8 bases that match TRBD1. J lost 1 base, V lost 3 bases, and 4 bases had no gene match. This CDR3 spans 15 amino acids. The germline CDR1 and CDR2 sequences are LNHDA and SQIVND (reference sequence). The DNA of the CDR3 is TGTGCCAGTAGTATCTCAGGGGGCCCGAACACTGAAGCTTTCTTT. Translating it yields CASSISGGPNTEAFF.

In this sample, this clone turned up a few times. The sample contains more than one DNA sequence encoding this CDR3. The rearrangement joins TRBV5-1 to TRBJ2-7; D call uncertain. The CDR3 is 13 amino acids. Looked up from germline, CDR1 is SGHRS and CDR2 is YFSETQ. The ends were cut back, 0 bases at V and 1 base at J, with 5 bases in the middle. As DNA, the CDR3 is TGCGCCAGCAGCTTGGTTGGGTCCTACGAGCAGTACTTC. Translating it yields CASSLVGSYEQYF.